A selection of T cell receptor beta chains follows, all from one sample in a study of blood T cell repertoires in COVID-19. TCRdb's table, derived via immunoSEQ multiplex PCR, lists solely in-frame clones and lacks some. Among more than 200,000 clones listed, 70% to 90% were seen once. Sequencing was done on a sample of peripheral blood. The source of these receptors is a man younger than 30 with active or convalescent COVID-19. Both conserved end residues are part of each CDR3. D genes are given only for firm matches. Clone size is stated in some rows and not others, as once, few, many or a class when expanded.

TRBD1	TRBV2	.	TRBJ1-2	CASSDRGSSNYGYTF	TGTGCCAGCTCCGACAGGGGGTCGTCTAACTATGGCTACACCTTC
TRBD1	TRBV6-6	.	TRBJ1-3	CASSPGQGSGNTIYF	TGTGCCAGCAGCCCGGGACAGGGGTCTGGAAACACCATATATTTT
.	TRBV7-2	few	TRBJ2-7	CASSPLAGQSSYEQYF	TGTGCCAGCAGCCCGTTAGCGGGACAGAGCTCCTACGAGCAGTACTTC
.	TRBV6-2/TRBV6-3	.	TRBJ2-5	CASSYLPAVQETQYF	TGTGCCAGCAGTTATCTGCCGGCGGTCCAAGAGACCCAGTACTTC
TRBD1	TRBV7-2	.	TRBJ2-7	CASSLRYRGYEQYF	TGTGCCAGCAGCCTCAGATACAGGGGCTACGAGCAGTACTTC
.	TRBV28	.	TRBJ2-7	CASNRFAYEQYF	TGTGCCAGCAACCGGTTCGCCTACGAGCAGTACTTC
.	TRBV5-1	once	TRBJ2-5	CASSLTGTQETQYF	TGCGCCAGCAGCCTAACAGGGACCCAAGAGACCCAGTACTTC
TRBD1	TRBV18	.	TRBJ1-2	CASSPPGSRGAAVGYTF	TGTGCCAGCTCACCCCCCGGATCCAGGGGGGCAGCGGTAGGCTACACCTTC
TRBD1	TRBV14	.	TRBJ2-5	CASSQGTGDWETQYF	TGTGCCAGCAGCCAAGGGACAGGGGATTGGGAGACCCAGTACTTC
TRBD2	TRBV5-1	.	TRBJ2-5	CASRLAGQETQYF	TGCGCCAGCAGGCTAGCGGGGCAAGAGACCCAGTACTTC
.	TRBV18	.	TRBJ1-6	CASSPGTRDNSPLHF	TGTGCCAGCTCACCCGGGACAAGAGATAATTCACCCCTCCACTTT
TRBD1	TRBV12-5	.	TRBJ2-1	CASGWGTDGDNEQFF	TGTGCTAGTGGTTGGGGGACAGATGGCGACAATGAGCAGTTCTTC
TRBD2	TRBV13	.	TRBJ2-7	CASSSPSSGRRGTYEQYF	TGTGCCAGCAGCTCGCCCTCTAGCGGGAGAAGGGGTACCTACGAGCAGTACTTC
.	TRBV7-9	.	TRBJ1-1	CASTAILPGRVNTEAFF	TGTGCCAGCACCGCTATATTACCGGGTCGGGTGAACACTGAAGCTTTCTTT
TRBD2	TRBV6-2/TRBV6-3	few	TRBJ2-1	CASSGVAGVNEQFF	TGTGCCAGCAGTGGGGTAGCGGGAGTGAATGAGCAGTTCTTC
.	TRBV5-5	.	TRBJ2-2	CASRREPNTGELFF	TGTGCCAGCAGACGGGAACCGAACACCGGGGAGCTGTTTTTT
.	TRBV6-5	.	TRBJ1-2	CASISGVDYGYTF	TGTGCCAGCATCTCCGGGGTCGACTATGGCTACACCTTC
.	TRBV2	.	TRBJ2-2	CASRRQAVATGELFF	TGTGCCAGCAGAAGACAGGCCGTAGCCACCGGGGAGCTGTTTTTT
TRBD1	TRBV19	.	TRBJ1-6	CASKWGTGDSPLHF	TGTGCCAGTAAGTGGGGGACAGGGGATTCACCCCTCCACTTT
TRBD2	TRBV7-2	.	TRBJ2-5	CASKSGTSGIQETQYF	TGTGCCAGCAAATCCGGGACTAGCGGGATCCAAGAGACCCAGTACTTC
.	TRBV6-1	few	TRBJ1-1	CASSEVENTEAFF	TGTGCCAGCAGTGAAGTAGAAAACACTGAAGCTTTCTTT
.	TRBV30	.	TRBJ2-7	CAWSPGNTYEQYF	TGTGCCTGGAGCCCAGGGAACACCTACGAGCAGTACTTC
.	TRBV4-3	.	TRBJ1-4	CASSQDFAPANEKLFF	TGCGCCAGCAGCCAAGATTTTGCGCCTGCTAATGAAAAACTGTTTTTT